The sequence of this TCR beta chain was determined in a study of spatial heterogeneity in lung cancer. Whole-study context: More than 8.5 raw reads, on average, carried each unique TCR and UMI combination.

Specified time point: blood at routine non-recurrence follow-up after resection. Unsorted tumor, nontumor lung tissue or cryopreserved PBMC supplied the whole RNA. TCRdb re-called the 5' RACE reads with MiXCR, one entry per CDR3 protein. The sample has 15,000 to 20,000 distinct CDR3 sequences, approximately 8.5% seen once. The germline V and J ends were trimmed by 0 bases and 4 bases, with 16 bases remaining between them. CDR3 length: 16 amino acids. Germline V gene sequence: CDR1 DFQATT, CDR2 SNEGSKA (reference sequence). The rearrangement links TRBV20-1 to TRBJ2-1; tentatively, D is TRBD2 (6 bases). The receptor was derived from a male donor with early-stage non-small cell lung cancer. The starting material was PBMCs, obtained at follow-up. CDR3 sequence: CSARDHASERYNEQFF. CDR3 nucleotides: TGCAGTGCTAGAGATCATGCTAGCGAACGATACAATGAGCAGTTCTTC.